This entry features one T cell receptor beta chain sequence. What it binds is not known. The germline V gene has CDR1 SGHRS and CDR2 YFSETQ. The CDR3 contains 15 residues. Trimming took 4 bases from V and 1 from J, leaving 14 bases between them. The source of the sample is a study of T cells in narcolepsy. Study summary: Donors had narcolepsy type 1 or type 2, or were healthy controls. General study points: Autoreactive clonotypes reportedly recurred in blood of same and different patients, not controls. Same-patient CSF and blood CD4+ T cell clonotypes included HCRT-specific and TRIB2-specific autoreactive ones. Some memory CD4+ repertoires had no autoreactive clone sequences.

The protocol was immunoSEQ multiplex PCR, while the TCRdb copy is restricted to in-frame clones and leaves out a portion. The sample includes around 18,000 clones, 85% to 90% of them seen just once. This receptor was obtained from a human donor in good health. This chain links TRBV5-1 with TRBJ1-1; a weak D match, TRBD1 (6 bases). Sequenced material: memory (CD45RA-) CD4+ T cells from blood. CDR3 protein: CASSVAGARNTEAFF. The CDR3 DNA reads TGCGCCAGCAGCGTAGCAGGGGCCCGGAACACTGAAGCTTTCTTT.